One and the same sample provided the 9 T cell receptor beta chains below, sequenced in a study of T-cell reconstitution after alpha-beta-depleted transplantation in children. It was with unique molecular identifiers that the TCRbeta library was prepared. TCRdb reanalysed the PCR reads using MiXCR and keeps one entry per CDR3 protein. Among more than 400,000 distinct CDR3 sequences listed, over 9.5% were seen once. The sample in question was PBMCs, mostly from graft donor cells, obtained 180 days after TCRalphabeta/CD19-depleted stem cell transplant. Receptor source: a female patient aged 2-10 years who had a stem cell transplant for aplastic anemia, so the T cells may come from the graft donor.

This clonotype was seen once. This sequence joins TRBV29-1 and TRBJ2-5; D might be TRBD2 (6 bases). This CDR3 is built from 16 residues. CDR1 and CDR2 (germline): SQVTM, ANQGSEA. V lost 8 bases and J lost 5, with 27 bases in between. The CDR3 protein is CSYHKNPGLIFETQYF. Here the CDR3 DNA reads TGCAGCTACCATAAGAATCCGGGACTCATCTTTGAGACCCAGTACTTC.

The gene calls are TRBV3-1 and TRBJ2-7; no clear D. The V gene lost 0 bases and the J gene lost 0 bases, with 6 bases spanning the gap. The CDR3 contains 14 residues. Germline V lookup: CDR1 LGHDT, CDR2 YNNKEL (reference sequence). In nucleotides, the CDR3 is TGTGCCAGCAGCCAAGATAACCTCTCCTACGAGCAGTACTTC. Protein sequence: CASSQDNLSYEQYF.

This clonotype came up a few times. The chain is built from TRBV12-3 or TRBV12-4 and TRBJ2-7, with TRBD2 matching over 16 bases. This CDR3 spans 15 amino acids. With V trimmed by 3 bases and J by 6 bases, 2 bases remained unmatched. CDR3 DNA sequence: TGTGCCAGCAGTTTGGGACTAGCGGGAGGGGCCGAGCAGTACGTC. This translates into CASSLGLAGGAEQYV.

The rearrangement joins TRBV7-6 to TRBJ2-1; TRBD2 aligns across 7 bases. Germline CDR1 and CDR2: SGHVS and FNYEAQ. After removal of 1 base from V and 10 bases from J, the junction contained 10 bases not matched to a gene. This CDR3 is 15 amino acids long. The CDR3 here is CASSLGAPGGGEQFF. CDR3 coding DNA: TGTGCCAGCAGCTTAGGGGCCCCGGGGGGTGGAGAGCAGTTCTTC.

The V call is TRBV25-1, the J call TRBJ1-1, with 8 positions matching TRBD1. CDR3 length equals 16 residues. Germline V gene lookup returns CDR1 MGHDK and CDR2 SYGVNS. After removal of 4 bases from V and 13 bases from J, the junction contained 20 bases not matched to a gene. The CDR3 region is CASSGTQLWDRFYVFF. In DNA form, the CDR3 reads TGTGCCAGCAGTGGGACTCAGCTGTGGGACAGGTTCTACGTTTTCTTT.

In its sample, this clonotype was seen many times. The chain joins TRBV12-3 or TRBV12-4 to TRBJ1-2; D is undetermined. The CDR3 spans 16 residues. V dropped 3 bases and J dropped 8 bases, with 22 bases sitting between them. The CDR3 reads CASSFGRAGIYLGYTF. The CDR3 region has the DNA TGTGCCAGCAGTTTTGGACGTGCCGGAATATATTTGGGCTACACCTTC.

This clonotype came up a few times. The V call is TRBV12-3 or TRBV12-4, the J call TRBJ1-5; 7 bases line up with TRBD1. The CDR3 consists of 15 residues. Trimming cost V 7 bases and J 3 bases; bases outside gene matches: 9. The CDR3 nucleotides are TGTGCCAGCACTTCGAGGGGGCCCAACAATCAGCCCCAGCATTTT. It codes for CASTSRGPNNQPQHF.

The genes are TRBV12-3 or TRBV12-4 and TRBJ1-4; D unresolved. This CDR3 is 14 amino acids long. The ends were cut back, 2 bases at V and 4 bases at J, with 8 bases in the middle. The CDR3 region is CASSLHGDNEKLFF. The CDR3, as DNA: TGTGCCAGCAGTTTACACGGAGATAATGAAAAACTGTTTTTT.

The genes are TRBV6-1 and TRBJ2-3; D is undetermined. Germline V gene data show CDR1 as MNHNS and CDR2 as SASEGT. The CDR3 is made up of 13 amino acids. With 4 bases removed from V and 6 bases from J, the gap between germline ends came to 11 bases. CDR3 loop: CASSGLIFDTQYF. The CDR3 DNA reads TGTGCCAGCAGTGGCCTGATATTCGATACGCAGTATTTT.